This T cell receptor beta chain was documented in a study of CD4 T cells in relation to SARS-CoV-2 and coronaviruses. A word on this clone: Its antigen remains unidentified.

Whole-study results and caveats: The assay detects memory recall responses, not culture-primed primary responses. Crossreactive clones expanded significantly less to SARS-CoV-2 than monoreactive clones.

Here immunoSEQ multiplex PCR was the method, and the copy in TCRdb shows in-frame clones only, minus some. The sample carries about 60,000 clones, about 91% recorded once. Naive and memory CD4+ T cells were separated from cryopreserved PBMCs. Trimming took off 5 bases at V and 3 bases at J, with 21 bases between the two ends. The CDR3 length is 16 residues. Germline CDR1 reads SGDLS; CDR2 reads YYNGEE. The source of this sequence is an adult with COVID-19. Sequenced: naive CD4+ T cells from PBMCs. Regarding subset: naive CD4+ T cells isolated by negative enrichment. The chain joins TRBV9 to TRBJ2-7, with D perhaps being TRBD1 or TRBD2 (5 bases each). CDR3 loop: CASSFSGTHSIYEQYF. The CDR3 region has the DNA TGTGCCAGCAGTTTCTCTGGGACCCACTCGATCTACGAGCAGTACTTC.